This T cell receptor beta chain was observed in a study of radiotherapy plus CTLA-4 blockade in lung cancer (dated by TCRdb to about 2018). Regarding the research as a whole: Objective responses occurred in around 20% of enrolled patients, and 25% to 40% achieved disease control. Broader findings and caveats from the paper: Early dynamic changes in blood T cell clones, together with increased serum interferon-beta after radiation, were reported as the strongest predictors of response. TCR clones derived from tumors expanded in peripheral blood after treatment with radiotherapy and ipilimumab.

The receptor library was made with the immunoSEQ multiplex PCR assay. TCRdb retrieved this table from immuneACCESS and kept in-frame rearrangements only. Not all clones are present; in checked studies, unresolved V genes account for under half, and no reason is known for the remainder. The sample has some 71,000 clones on record, more than 70% of them singletons. 15% to 20% of the sample is in the top ten clones. The study evaluated CTLA-4 blockade (ipilimumab) given together with focal radiation therapy in patients who had chemo-refractory metastatic non-small-cell lung cancer. A single count supports this clone. Which antigen it targets is not known. A read error may account for a junction end that differs from germline. This CDR3 is also generated by other DNA sequences in the sample. The CDR3 spans 13 residues, from the cysteine through the phenylalanine. The DNA shown is the 39-base CDR3, in frame from base 1. The germline V gene encodes CDR1 SNHLY and CDR2 FYNNEI.

This sample comprised peripheral blood, obtained from a patient treated with radiotherapy plus ipilimumab. This TCR derives from a human donor with non-small cell lung cancer whose response to radiotherapy plus ipilimumab could not be evaluated. Some clones in this sample may be carry-over from other donors' samples. Recombination joined TRBV2 with TRBJ1-6; matching of 5 bases hints at TRBD1 as the D gene. The sequenced DNA is TGTGCCAGCAGGACAGATTATAATTCGCCCCTCCACTTT. It specifies CASRTDYNSPLHF.